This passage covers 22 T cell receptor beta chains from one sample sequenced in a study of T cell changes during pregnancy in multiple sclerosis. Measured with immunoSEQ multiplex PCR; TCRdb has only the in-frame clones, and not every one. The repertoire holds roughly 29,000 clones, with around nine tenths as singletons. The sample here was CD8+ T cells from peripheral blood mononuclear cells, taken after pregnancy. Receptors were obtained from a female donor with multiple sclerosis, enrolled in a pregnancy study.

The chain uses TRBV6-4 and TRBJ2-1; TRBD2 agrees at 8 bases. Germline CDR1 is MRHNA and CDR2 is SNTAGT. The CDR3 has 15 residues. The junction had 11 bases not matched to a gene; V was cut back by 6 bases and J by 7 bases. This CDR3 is CASSASGGVINEQFF. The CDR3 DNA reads TGTGCCAGCAGCGCGAGCGGGGGAGTAATAAATGAGCAGTTCTTC.

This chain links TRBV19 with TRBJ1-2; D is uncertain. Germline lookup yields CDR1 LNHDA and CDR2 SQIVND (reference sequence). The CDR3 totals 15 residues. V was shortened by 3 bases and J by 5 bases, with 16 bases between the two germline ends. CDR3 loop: CASSITFELRYGYTF. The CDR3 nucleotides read TGTGCCAGTAGTATTACGTTCGAGCTAAGATATGGCTACACCTTC.

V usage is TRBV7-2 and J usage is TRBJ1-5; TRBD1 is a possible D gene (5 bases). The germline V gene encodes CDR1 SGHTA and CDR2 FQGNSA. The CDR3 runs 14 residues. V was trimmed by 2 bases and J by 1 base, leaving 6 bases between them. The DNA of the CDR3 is TGTGCCAGCAGCTTAAGGGGAAGCAATCAGCCCCAGCATTTT. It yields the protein CASSLRGSNQPQHF.

CDR3 in DNA: TGTGCCAGCAGCCTCGGGACTCCGGGCACTGAAGCTTTCTTT. This gives the protein CASSLGTPGTEAFF. The chain joins TRBV27 to TRBJ1-1; D possibly corresponds to TRBD1 (5 bases). V was cut by 6 bases and J by 4 bases, with 15 bases left in between. This CDR3 spans 14 amino acids. Germline loops: CDR1 MNHEY, CDR2 SMNVEV (reference sequence).

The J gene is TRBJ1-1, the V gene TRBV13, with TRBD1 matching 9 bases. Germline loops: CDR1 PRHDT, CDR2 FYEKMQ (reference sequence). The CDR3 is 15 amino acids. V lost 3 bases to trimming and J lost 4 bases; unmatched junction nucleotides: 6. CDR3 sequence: CASSFGTGRVTEAFF. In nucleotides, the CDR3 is TGTGCCAGCAGCTTCGGGACAGGGCGGGTCACTGAAGCTTTCTTT. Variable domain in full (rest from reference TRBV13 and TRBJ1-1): AAGVIQSPRHLIKEKRETATLKCYPIPRHDTVYWYQQGPGQDPQFLISFYEKMQSDKGSIPDRFSAQQFSDYHSELNMSSLELGDSALYFCASSFGTGRVTEAFFGQGTRLTVV.

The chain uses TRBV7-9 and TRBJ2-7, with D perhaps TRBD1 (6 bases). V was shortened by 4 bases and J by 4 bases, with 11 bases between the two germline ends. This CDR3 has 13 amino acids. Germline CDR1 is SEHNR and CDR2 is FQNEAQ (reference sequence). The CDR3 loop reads CASSSPGAYEQYF. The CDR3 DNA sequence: TGTGCCAGCAGCTCCCCAGGGGCATACGAGCAGTACTTC.

The CDR3 loop reads CASSLGLSGVRDEQFF. CDR3 nucleotide sequence: TGTGCCAGCAGCTTAGGACTTAGCGGAGTTAGGGATGAGCAGTTCTTC. The genes are TRBV7-6 and TRBJ2-1, with a weak D call TRBD2 (6 bases). V was pared by 1 base and J by 8 bases, with 18 bases between. The CDR3 runs to 16 residues. The germline CDR1 and CDR2 sequences are SGHVS and FNYEAQ.

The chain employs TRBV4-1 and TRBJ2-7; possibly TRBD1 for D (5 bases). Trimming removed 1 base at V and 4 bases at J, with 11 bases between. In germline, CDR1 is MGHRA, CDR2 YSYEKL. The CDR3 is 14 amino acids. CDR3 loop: CASSQGQGSYEQYF. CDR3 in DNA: TGCGCCAGCAGCCAAGGCCAGGGAAGTTACGAGCAGTACTTC.

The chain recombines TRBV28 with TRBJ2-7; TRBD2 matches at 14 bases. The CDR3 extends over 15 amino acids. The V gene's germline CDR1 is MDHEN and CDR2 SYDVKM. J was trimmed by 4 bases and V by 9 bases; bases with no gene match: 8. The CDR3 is CASTGTSGSRYEQYF. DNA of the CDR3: TGTGCCAGTACCGGGACTAGCGGGAGCAGGTACGAGCAGTACTTC.

The CDR3 sequence is CASSDPREQETQYF. In DNA form, the CDR3 reads TGTGCCAGCAGTGATCCAAGAGAACAAGAGACCCAGTACTTC. V usage is TRBV6-1 and J usage is TRBJ2-5; no clear D. The CDR3 is 14 residues long. The germline V gene encodes CDR1 MNHNS and CDR2 SASEGT. Trimming pared 3 bases from V and 2 bases from J, leaving 10 bases between.

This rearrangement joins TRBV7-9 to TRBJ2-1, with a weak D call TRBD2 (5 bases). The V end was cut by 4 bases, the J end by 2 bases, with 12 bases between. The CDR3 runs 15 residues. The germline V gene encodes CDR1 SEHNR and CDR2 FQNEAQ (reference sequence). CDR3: CASSSGLQPYNEQFF. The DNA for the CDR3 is TGTGCCAGCAGCTCAGGACTGCAACCCTACAATGAGCAGTTCTTC. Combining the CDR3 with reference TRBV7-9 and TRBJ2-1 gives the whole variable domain DTGVSQNPRHKITKRGQNVTFRCDPISEHNRLYWYRQTLGQGPEFLTYFQNEAQLEKSRLLSDRFSAERPKGSFSTLEIQRTEQGDSAMYLCASSSGLQPYNEQFFGPGTRLTVL.

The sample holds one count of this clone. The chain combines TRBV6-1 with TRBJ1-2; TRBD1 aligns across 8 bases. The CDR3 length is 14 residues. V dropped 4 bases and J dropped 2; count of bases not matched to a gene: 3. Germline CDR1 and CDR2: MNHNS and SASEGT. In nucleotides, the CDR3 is TGTGCCAGCAGTGGGGGACAGGCGAACTATGGCTACACCTTC. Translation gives CASSGGQANYGYTF.

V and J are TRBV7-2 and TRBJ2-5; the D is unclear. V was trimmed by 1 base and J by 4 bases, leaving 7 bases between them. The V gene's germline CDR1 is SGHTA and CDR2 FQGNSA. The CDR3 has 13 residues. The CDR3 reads CASSLDLRETQYF. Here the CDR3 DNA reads TGTGCCAGCAGCTTAGACCTGAGAGAGACCCAGTACTTC.

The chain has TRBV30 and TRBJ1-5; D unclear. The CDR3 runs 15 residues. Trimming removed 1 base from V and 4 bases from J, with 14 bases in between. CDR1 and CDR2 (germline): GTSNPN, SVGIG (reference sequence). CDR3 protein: CAWSGGGFENQPQHF. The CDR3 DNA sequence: TGTGCCTGGAGTGGGGGAGGGTTCGAGAATCAGCCCCAGCATTTT.

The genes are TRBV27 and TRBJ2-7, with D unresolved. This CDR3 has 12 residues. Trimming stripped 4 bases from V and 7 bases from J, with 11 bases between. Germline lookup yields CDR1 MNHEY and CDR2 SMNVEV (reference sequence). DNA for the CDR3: TGTGCCAGCAGTTCCTCCCTTAGAGAGCAGTACTTC. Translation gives CASSSSLREQYF.

CDR3 bases: TGTGCCAGCAGTTATTCAATCTCGGGGGGCACTGAAGCTTTCTTT. Amino acids: CASSYSISGGTEAFF. The rearrangement uses TRBV6-5 and TRBJ1-1, with a tentative D call TRBD1 (5 bases). Trimming pared 3 bases from V and 4 bases from J, leaving 15 bases between. This CDR3 has 15 residues. CDR1 is MNHEY and CDR2 is SVGAGI in the germline V gene.

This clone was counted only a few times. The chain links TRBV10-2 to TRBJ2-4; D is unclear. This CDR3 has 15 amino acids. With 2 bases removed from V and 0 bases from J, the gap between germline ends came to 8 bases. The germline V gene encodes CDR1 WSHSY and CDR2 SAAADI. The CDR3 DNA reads TGCGCCAGCAGTGAGGGCGGCTTAGCCAAAAACATTCAGTACTTC. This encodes CASSEGGLAKNIQYF.

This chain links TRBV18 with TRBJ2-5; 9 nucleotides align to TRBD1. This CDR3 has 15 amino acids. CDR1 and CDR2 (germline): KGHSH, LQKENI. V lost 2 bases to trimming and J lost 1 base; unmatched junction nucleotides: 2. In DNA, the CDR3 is TGTGCCAGCTCACCAGGGACAGGGTTCCAAGAGACCCAGTACTTC. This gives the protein CASSPGTGFQETQYF.

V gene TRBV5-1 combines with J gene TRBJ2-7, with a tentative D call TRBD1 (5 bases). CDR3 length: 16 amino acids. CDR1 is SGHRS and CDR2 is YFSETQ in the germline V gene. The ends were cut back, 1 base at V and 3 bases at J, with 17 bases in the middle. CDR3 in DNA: TGCGCCAGCAGCTTGAGTTCGCAGGGAATGGGCTACGAGCAGTACTTC. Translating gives CASSLSSQGMGYEQYF.

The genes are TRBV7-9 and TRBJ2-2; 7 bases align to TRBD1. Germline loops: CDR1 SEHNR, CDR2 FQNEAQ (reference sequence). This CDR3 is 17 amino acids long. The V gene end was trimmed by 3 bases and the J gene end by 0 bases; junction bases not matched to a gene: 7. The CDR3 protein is CASSFPVGQPNTGELFF. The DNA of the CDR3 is TGTGCCAGCAGCTTTCCGGTGGGACAGCCGAACACCGGGGAGCTGTTTTTT.

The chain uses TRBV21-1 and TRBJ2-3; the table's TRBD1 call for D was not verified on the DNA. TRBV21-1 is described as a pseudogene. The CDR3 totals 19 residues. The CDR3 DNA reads TGTGCCAGCAGCAAGGCCTGGATGGGTGCAGGGCCCGTCACAGATACGCAGTATTTT. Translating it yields CASSKAWMGAGPVTDTQYF.

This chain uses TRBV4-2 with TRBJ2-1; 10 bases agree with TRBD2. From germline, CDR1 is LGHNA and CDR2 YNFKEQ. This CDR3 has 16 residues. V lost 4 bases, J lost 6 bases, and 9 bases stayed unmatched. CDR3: CASSRIEAGGLNEQFF. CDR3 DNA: TGTGCCAGCAGCCGAATAGAAGCGGGAGGGCTCAATGAGCAGTTCTTC.